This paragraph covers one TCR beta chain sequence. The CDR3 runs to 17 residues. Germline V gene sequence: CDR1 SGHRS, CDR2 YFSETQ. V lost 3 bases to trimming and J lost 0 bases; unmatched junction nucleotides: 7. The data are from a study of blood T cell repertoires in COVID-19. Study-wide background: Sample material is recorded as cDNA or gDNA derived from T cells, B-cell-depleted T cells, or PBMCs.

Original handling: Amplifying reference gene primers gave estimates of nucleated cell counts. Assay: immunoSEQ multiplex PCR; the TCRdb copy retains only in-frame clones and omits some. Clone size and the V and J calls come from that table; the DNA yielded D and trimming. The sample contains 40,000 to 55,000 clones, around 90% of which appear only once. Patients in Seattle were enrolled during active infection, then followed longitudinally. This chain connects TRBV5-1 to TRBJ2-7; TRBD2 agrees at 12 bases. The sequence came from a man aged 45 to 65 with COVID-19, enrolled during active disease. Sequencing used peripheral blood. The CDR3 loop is CASSSGTSGPNSYEQYF. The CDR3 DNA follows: TGCGCCAGCAGCTCCGGGACTAGCGGGCCAAACTCCTACGAGCAGTACTTC.